The clone carrying this T cell receptor (beta chain) was picked up one time. The protocol was immunoSEQ multiplex PCR, while the TCRdb copy is restricted to in-frame clones and leaves out a portion. The table records 350,000 or so clones, over 70% of them present only once. Germline lookup yields CDR1 MNHNY and CDR2 SVGAGI (reference sequence). V was shortened by 5 bases and J by 5 bases, with 12 bases between the two germline ends. The CDR3 is 14 amino acids. The data stem from a study of blood T cell repertoires in COVID-19. The chain has TRBV6-6 and TRBJ1-4, with TRBD1 as a possible D gene (6 bases). This sequence originates from a man younger than 45 with active or convalescent COVID-19. The sample was peripheral blood. CDR3 nucleotides: TGTGCCAGCAGTGAGGACAGAACGAATGAAAAACTGTTTTTT. It codes for CASSEDRTNEKLFF.